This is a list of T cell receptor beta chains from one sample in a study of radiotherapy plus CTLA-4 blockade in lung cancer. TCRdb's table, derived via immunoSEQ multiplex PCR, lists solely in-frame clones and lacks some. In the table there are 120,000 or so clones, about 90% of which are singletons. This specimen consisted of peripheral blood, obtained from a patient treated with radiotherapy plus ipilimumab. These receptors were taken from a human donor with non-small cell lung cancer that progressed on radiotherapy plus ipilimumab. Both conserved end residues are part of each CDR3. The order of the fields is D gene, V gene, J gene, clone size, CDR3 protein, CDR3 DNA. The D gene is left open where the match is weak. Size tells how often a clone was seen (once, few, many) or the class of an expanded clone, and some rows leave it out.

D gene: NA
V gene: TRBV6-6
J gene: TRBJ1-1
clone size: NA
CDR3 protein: CASRYGEAFF
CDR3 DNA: TGTGCCAGCCGGTATGGTGAAGCTTTCTTT

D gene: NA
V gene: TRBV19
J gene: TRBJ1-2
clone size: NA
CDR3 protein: CASSILRTNYGYTF
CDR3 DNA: TGTGCCAGTAGTATCCTGAGAACTAACTATGGCTACACCTTC

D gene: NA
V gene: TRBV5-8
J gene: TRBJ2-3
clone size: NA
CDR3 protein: CASILLDTQYF
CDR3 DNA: TGTGCCAGCATACTTTTAGATACGCAGTATTTT

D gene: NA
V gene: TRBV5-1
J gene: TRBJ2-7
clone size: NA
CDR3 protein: CASRVTGGSDEQYF
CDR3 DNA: TGCGCCAGCAGGGTGACTGGGGGATCGGACGAGCAGTACTTC

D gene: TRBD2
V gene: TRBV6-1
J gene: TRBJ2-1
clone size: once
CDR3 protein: CASGLSGTYNEQFF
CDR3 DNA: TGTGCCAGCGGACTAAGCGGGACCTACAATGAGCAGTTCTTC

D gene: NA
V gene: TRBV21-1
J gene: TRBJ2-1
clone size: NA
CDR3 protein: CASRWTSGSDNEQFF
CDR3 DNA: TGTGCCAGCAGGTGGACTAGCGGGTCCGACAATGAGCAGTTCTTC

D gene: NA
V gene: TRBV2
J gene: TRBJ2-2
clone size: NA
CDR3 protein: CASGGTGELFF
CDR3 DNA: TGTGCCAGCGGGGGCACCGGGGAGCTGTTTTTT

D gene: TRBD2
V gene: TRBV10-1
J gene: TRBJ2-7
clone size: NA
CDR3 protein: CARPVSVLRTSSYEQYF
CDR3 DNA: TGCGCCAGGCCCGTTTCCGTACTCAGGACTAGCTCCTACGAGCAGTACTTC

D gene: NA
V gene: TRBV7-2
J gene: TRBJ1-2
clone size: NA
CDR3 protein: CASSRKVGGPGYGYTF
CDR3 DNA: TGTGCCAGCAGCCGGAAGGTAGGGGGTCCCGGCTATGGCTACACCTTC

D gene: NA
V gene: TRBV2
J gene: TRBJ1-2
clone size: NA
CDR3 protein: CASSVGASRGYTF
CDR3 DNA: TGTGCCAGCAGTGTAGGTGCATCCCGAGGCTACACCTTC

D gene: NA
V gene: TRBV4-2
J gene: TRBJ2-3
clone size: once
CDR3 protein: CASSRRLDPLSTDTQYF
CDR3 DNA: TGTGCCAGCAGCCGTAGACTAGATCCCCTAAGCACAGATACGCAGTATTTT

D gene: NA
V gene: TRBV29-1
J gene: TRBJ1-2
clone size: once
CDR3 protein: CSVRYSNGYTF
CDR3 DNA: TGCAGCGTGCGGTACTCTAATGGCTACACCTTC

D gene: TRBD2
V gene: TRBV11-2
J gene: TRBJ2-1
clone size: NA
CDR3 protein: CASSSLAGVANEQFF
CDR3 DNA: TGTGCCAGCAGCTCCCTAGCGGGAGTAGCTAATGAGCAGTTCTTC

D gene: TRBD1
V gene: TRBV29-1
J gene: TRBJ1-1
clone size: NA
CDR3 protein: CSVRVAGGTEAFF
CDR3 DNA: TGCAGCGTGAGGGTGGCAGGGGGCACTGAAGCTTTCTTT

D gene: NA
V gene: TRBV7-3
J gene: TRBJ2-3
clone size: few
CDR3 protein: CASGASSTDTQYF
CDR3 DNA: TGTGCCAGCGGGGCCTCGAGCACAGATACGCAGTATTTT

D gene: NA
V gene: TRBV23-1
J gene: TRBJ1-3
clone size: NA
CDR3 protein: CASREMTVGNTIYF
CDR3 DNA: TGCGCCAGCAGGGAGATGACGGTTGGAAACACCATATATTTT

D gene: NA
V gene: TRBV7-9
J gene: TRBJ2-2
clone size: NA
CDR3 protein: CASRSGPPMETTTGELFF
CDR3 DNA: TGTGCCAGCAGATCAGGGCCGCCTATGGAAACGACGACCGGGGAGCTGTTTTTT

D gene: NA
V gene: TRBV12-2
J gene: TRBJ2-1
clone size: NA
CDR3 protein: CASRSHLLAGTGEQFF
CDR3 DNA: TGTGCAAGTCGCTCTCATTTATTAGCGGGAACGGGTGAGCAGTTCTTC

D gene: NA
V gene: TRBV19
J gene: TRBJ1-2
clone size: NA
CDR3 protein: CASSVDRNYGYTF
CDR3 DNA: TGTGCCAGTAGTGTCGACAGGAACTATGGCTACACCTTC

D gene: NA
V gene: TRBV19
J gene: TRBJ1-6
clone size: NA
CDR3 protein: CASSTGTNSPLHF
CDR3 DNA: TGTGCCAGTAGTACGGGGACAAATTCACCCCTCCACTTT

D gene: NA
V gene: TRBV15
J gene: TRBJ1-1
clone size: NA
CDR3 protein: CATSRDRVAGATEAFF
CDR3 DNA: TGTGCCACCAGCAGAGATCGGGTTGCTGGAGCGACTGAAGCTTTCTTT

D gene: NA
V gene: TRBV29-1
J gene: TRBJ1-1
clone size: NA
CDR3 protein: CSFRREEAFF
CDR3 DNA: TGCAGCTTTCGACGGGAAGAAGCTTTCTTT

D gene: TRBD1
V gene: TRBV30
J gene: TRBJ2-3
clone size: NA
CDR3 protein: CAWTGGADTQYF
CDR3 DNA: TGTGCCTGGACAGGGGGCGCGGATACGCAGTATTTT

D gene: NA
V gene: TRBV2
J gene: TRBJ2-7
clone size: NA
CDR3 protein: CASSGTLYEQYF
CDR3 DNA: TGTGCCAGTTCCGGGACACTCTACGAGCAGTACTTC

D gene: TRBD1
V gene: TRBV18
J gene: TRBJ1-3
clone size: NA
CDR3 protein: CASSPPGQGNTIYF
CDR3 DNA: TGTGCCAGCTCACCGCCGGGACAGGGAAACACCATATATTTT

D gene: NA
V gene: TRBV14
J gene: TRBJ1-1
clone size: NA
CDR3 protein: CASSHWGGRAGEAFF
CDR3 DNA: TGTGCCAGCAGCCACTGGGGGGGCAGGGCCGGTGAAGCTTTCTTT

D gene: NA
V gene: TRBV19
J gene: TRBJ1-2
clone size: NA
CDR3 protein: CASSIRTEDYGYTF
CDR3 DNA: TGTGCCAGTAGTATTAGGACAGAGGACTATGGCTACACCTTC

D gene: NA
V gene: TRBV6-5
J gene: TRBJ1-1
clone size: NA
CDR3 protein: CASSPIGRVQAEAFF
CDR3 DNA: TGTGCCAGCAGCCCGATCGGCAGGGTGCAAGCTGAAGCTTTCTTT

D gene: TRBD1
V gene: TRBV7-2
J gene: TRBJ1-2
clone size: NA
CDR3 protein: CASSYQGQGAYGYTF
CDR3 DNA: TGTGCCAGCAGCTACCAGGGACAGGGGGCCTATGGCTACACCTTC

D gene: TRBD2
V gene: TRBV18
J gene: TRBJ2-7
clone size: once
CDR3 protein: CASSPGREGYEQYF
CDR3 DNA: TGTGCCAGCTCACCAGGGCGGGAGGGGTACGAGCAGTACTTC

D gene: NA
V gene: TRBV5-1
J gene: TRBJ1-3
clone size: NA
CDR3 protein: CASSPVGRSGRSGNTIYF
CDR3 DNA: TGCGCCAGCAGCCCCGTAGGGAGGTCGGGGCGTTCTGGAAACACCATATATTTT

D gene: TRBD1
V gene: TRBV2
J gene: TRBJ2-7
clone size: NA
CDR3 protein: CASRVTGVSSYEQYF
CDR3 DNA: TGTGCCAGCAGGGTCACAGGGGTCAGCTCCTACGAGCAGTACTTC

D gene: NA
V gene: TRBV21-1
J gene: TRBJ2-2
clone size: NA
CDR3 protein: CASSKDETLAWPGELFF
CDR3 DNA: TGTGCCAGCAGCAAAGATGAGACGCTAGCGTGGCCCGGGGAGCTGTTTTTT

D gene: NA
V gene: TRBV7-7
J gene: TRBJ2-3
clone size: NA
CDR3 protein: CASSLSPGATDTQYF
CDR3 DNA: TGTGCTAGCAGCTTAAGTCCAGGGGCGACAGATACGCAGTATTTT

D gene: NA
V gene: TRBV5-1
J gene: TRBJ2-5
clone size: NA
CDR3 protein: CASSDGWGRELRPETQYF
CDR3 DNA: TGCGCCAGCAGCGATGGCTGGGGTCGGGAGCTACGGCCAGAGACCCAGTACTTC

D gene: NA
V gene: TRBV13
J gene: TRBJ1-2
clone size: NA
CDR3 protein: CASSPSPFSYGYTF
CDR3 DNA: TGTGCCAGCAGCCCGTCTCCGTTTAGCTATGGCTACACCTTC

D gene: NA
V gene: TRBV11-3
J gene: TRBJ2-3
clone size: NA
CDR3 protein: CASSLDLNSQGTDTQYF
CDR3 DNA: TGTGCCAGCAGCTTAGATCTGAACAGTCAGGGCACAGATACGCAGTATTTT

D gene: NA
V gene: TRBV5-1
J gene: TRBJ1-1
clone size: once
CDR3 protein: CGSSADRPAGWATEAFF
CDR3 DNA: TGCGGCAGCAGCGCTGACAGGCCCGCCGGATGGGCCACTGAAGCTTTCTTT

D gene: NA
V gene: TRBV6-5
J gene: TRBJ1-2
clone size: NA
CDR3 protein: CASSYSRLGRGYTF
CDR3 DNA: TGTGCCAGCAGTTACTCCCGCTTAGGCCGGGGCTACACCTTC

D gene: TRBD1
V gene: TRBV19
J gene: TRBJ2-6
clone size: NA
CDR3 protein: CASSSVPGGYGANVLTF
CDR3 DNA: TGTGCCAGTAGTAGTGTGCCAGGGGGATATGGGGCCAACGTCCTGACTTTC

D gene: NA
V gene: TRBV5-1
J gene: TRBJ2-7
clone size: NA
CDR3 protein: CASSLEGPYEQYF
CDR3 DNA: TGCGCCAGCAGCTTGGAGGGTCCCTACGAGCAGTACTTC

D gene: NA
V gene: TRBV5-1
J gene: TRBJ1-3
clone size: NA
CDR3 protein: CASSLAGISGNTIYF
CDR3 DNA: TGCGCCAGCAGCTTGGCAGGGATTTCTGGAAACACCATATATTTT

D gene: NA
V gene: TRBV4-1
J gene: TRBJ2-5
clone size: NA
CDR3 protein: CASSQDLGLTGQETQYF
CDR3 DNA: TGCGCCAGCAGCCAAGATCTAGGACTTACCGGACAAGAGACCCAGTACTTC

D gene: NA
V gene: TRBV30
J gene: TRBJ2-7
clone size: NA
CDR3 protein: CAWSEDGEQYF
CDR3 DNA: TGTGCCTGGAGTGAGGACGGCGAGCAGTACTTC